The following is a T cell receptor (beta chain) sequence with its context. 60 Vbeta and 13 Jbeta primers were used in PCR. TCRdb's copy holds only in-frame clones and misses some; the assay was immunoSEQ multiplex PCR. Recorded for this sample: around 33,000 clones. The sample is drawn from a study of cytomegalovirus exposure and HLA in healthy donors. The CDR3 covers 14 residues. V was pared by 4 bases and J by 5 bases, with 8 bases of the junction left unmatched. The germline V gene encodes CDR1 SGHRS and CDR2 YFSETQ. Sequencing was performed on PBMCs. This receptor was identified in a man aged 40-49 years in good health and CMV-seronegative. V gene TRBV5-1 combines with J gene TRBJ2-5; 7 bases are shared with TRBD1. CDR3 sequence (DNA): TGCGCCAGCAGCCCCCTACAGGGGTTGGAGACCCAGTACTTC. It yields the protein CASSPLQGLETQYF.